This TCR beta chain was recovered during a study of memory B cells and T cells in multiple sclerosis (dated by TCRdb to 2016 to 2018). The study in broad terms: In multiple sclerosis patients, the study set the TCR beta repertoires of autoproliferating peripheral T cells against those of T cells infiltrating brain lesions. TCR sequencing involved a couple of multiple sclerosis patients from whom brain lesions at autopsy or brain-infiltrating cells from biopsy were available. Results and caveats for the whole study, not just this receptor: Because clone-set sizes differed between compartments, counts of shared clonotypes were influenced and normalization was required.

After CFSE-labeled PBMCs were cultured without a stimulus, the autoproliferating (CFSEdim) and non-proliferating (CFSEhi) T cell fractions were sequenced separately. Altogether, roughly 5.1x10^7 CFSE-labeled PBMCs were kept in culture for roughly seven days with no stimulus, after which the replicate wells were combined. PBMCs were labeled with around 0.5 uM CFSE and cultured without exogenous stimuli in serum-free AIM-V medium. PBMCs were obtained by Ficoll density gradient centrifugation and kept cryopreserved until use. Using a FACSAria III, live 7-AAD-negative cells were sorted, then washed with PBS and stored frozen at -80 degrees C as dry pellets. As concerns this clone: Its antigen is currently not known. Base-call qualities are not available, and no considerably larger clone is one nucleotide away.

Trimming takes 4 bases from V and 2 bases from J, and the germline ends sit 12 bases apart. The CDR1 and CDR2 encoded by the germline V gene are SGDLS and YYNGEE. From its cysteine to its phenylalanine, the CDR3 spans 15 amino acids. Solely the CDR3 DNA is kept, with 45 bases framed from the first base. Using the immunoSEQ Platform, TCRbeta CDR3 regions were amplified from extracted genomic DNA. The immunoSEQ assay combined multiplex PCR with high-throughput sequencing and a vendor bioinformatics pipeline. Concerning the study's data processing: Non-productive sequences and CDR3s under 4 amino acids long were removed, and the clonotype frequencies in each sample were recalculated. In immunoSEQ Analyzer 2.0, shared clonotypes were identified as identical CDR3 amino acid, V gene and J gene sequences. Repertoire overlap was normalized by dividing shared clonotype counts by the product of both clone-set sizes, with the result scaled by 1000 into arbitrary units. This immuneACCESS table, as held by TCRdb, lists in-frame sequences with V and J called but not all clones. Of the missing ones, under half trace to an unresolved V gene in checked studies; the others have no known cause. The V and J calls and clone size are taken from that table; D and trimming were inferred from the DNA. Here the sample has approximately 32,000 clones; roughly 88% occur a single time. The ten biggest clones cover roughly 2.5% of the sample.

Sequencing was performed on PBMCs from blood kept in culture. The clonotype originates from a human donor with multiple sclerosis. Rearrangement joined TRBV9 to TRBJ2-2; the D gene is perhaps TRBD1, from 5 matching bases. The nucleotide sequence reads TGTGCCAGCAGCTTCACAGGACCTAACACCGGGGAGCTGTTTTTT. Protein translation: CASSFTGPNTGELFF. The CDR3 plus the reference TRBV9 and TRBJ2-2 genes for the other parts give the full variable domain: DSGVTQTPKHLITATGQRVTLRCSPRSGDLSVYWYQQSLDQGLQFLIQYYNGEERAKGNILERFSAQQFPDLHSELNLSSLELGDSALYFCASSFTGPNTGELFFGEGSRLTVL.